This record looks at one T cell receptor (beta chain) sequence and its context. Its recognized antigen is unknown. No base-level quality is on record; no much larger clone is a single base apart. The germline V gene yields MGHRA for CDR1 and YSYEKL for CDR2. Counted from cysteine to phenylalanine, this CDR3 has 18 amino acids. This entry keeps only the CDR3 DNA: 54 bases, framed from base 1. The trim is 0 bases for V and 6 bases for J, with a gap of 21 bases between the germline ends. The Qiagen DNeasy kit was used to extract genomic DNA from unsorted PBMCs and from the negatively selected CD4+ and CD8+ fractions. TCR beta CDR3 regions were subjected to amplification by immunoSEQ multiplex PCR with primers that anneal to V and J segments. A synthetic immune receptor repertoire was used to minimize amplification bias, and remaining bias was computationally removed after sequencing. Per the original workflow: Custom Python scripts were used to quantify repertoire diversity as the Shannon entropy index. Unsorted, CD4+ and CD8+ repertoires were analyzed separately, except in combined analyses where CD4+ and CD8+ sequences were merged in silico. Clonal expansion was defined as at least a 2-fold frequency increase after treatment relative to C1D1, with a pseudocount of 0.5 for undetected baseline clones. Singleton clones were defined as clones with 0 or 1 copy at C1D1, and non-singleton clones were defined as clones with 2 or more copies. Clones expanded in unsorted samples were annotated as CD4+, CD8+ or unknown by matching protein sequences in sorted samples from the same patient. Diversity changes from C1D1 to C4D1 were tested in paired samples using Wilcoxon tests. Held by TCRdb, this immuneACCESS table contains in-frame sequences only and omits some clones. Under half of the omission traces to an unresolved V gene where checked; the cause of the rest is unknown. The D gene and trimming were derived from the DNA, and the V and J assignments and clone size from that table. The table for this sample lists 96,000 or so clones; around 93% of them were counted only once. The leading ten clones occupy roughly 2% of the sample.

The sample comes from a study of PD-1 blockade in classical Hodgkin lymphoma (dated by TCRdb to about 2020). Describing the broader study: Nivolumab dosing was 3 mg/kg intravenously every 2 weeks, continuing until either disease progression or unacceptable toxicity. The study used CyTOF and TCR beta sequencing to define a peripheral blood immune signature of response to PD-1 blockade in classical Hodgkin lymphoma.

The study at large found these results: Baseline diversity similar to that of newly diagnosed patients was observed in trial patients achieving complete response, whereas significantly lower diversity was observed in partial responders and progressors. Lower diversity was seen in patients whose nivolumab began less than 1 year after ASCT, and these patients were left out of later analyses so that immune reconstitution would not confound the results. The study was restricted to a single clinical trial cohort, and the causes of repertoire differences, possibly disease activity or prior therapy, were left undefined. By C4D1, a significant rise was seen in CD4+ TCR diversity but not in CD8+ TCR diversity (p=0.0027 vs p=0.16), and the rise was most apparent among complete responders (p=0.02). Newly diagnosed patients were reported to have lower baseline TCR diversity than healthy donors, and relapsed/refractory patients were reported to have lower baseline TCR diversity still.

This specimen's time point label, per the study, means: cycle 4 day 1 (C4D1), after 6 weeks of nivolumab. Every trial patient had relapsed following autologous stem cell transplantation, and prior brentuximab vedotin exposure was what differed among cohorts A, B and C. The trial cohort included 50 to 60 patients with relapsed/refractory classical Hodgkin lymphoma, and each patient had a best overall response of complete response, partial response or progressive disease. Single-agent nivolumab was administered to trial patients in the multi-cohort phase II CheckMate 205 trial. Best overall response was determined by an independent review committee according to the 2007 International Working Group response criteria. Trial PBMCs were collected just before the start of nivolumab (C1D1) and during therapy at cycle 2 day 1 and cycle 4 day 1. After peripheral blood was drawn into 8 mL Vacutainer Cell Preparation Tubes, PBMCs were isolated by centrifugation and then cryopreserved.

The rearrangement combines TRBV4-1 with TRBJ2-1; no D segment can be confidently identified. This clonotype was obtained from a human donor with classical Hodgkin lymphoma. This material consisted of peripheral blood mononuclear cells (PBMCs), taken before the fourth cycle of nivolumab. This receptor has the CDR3 CASSQEYSGSIRINEQFF. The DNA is TGCGCCAGCAGCCAAGAATATTCTGGGTCTATAAGGATCAATGAGCAGTTCTTC.